This TCR beta chain was captured in a study of cytomegalovirus exposure and HLA in healthy donors. Comments on this clone: Its antigen is not known.

The CDR3 sequence is 19 residues long. V lost 0 bases and J lost 0; bases outside the gene matches: 11. Per germline, CDR1 KGHSH and CDR2 LQKENI. Study conclusions and caveats: Later, an analysis found that common viral pathogens appeared to be linked with several of the most significant clusters. In terms of immune exposure information, only CMV serostatus was available. Among donors in an Asian-associated ancestry cluster, a later analysis reportedly found fewer N-insertions than the roughly 610-donor mean.

The PCR ran on 60 Vbeta and 13 Jbeta primers. The assay was immunoSEQ multiplex PCR, and TCRdb's table has in-frame clones only and misses some. Of about 190,000 clones in the sample, 79% are singletons; the top ten hold roughly 1.5%. The rearrangement links TRBV18 to TRBJ1-2, with TRBD1 identical over 9 bases. Sequencing used PBMCs. This clonotype originated in a young woman in good health and CMV-seronegative. This CDR3 reads CASSPPSWDRDFANYGYTF. The CDR3 nucleotides read TGTGCCAGCTCACCACCGTCTTGGGACAGGGATTTTGCTAACTATGGCTACACCTTC.